The rows below give T cell receptor beta chains drawn from one sample of a study of Ad26.COV2.S vaccination and SARS-CoV-2 variants. Here immunoSEQ multiplex PCR was the method, and the copy in TCRdb shows in-frame clones only, minus some. The profile shows under 150,000 clones, roughly 90% of them singletons. The specimen was peripheral blood, collected after recovery from COVID-19. The receptors here all came from a human donor who had recovered from COVID-19. The CDR3 runs from the conserved cysteine through the conserved F or W. A D gene is named only where the DNA matches it firmly. Clone size is given for some rows only: seen once, a few or many times, or a class if the clone is expanded.

v_call	d_call	j_call	clone_size	cdr3_length	cdr3_nt	cdr3_aa
TRBV14	-	TRBJ2-1	-	12	TGTGCCAGCAGTGTAATAGAACATGAGCAGTTCTTC	CASSVIEHEQFF
TRBV19	-	TRBJ1-5	-	13	TGTGCCAGTAGTATTGAAAGGGTTCAGCCCCAGCATTTT	CASSIERVQPQHF
TRBV28	TRBD1	TRBJ1-5	-	15	TGTGCCAGCAGTCCCATCAAAACAGGGGATCAGCCCCAGCATTTT	CASSPIKTGDQPQHF
TRBV5-6	-	TRBJ2-1	few	13	TGTGCCAGCAGCCCCGGTCGGGGGAATGAGCAGTTCTTC	CASSPGRGNEQFF
TRBV10-2	TRBD1	TRBJ2-5	-	16	TGCGCCAGCAGTGAGGGAAGAGGACAGGGAGAAGAGACCCAGTACTTC	CASSEGRGQGEETQYF
TRBV30	-	TRBJ1-2	-	12	TGTGCCTGGGGCCTGGGGTTAGGGGTAGCGACCTTC	CAWGLGLGVATF
TRBV30	-	TRBJ1-1	-	13	TGTGCCTGGAGTGTACTGGGAAACACTGAAGCTTTCTTT	CAWSVLGNTEAFF
TRBV21-1	-	TRBJ2-1	-	11	TGTGCCAGCAGCAATTGGGGACGCTGGTTCTTC	CASSNWGRWFF
TRBV28	TRBD2	TRBJ2-1	-	17	TGTGCCAGCGGGGGGGGAAATTACAGGAGCTCCTACAATGAGCAGTTCTTC	CASGGGNYRSSYNEQFF
TRBV2	-	TRBJ1-6	-	14	TGTGCCAGCAGTGTATCTCCGGGCGGGACACCCCTCCACTTT	CASSVSPGGTPLHF
TRBV28	-	TRBJ2-7	-	12	TGTGCCAGCAGCCCAAGGGCTTACGAGCAGTACTTC	CASSPRAYEQYF
TRBV4-3	-	TRBJ2-2	once	18	TGCGCCAGCAGCCAAGATCTAACAGTGGGGAAGTACACCGGGGAGCTGTTTTTT	CASSQDLTVGKYTGELFF
TRBV11-2	-	TRBJ2-7	few	12	TGTGCCAGCAGAAGGGCTAGCTACGAGCAGTACTTC	CASRRASYEQYF
TRBV11-2	TRBD1	TRBJ1-1	-	17	TGTGCCAGCAGCTTAGTGATGACAGGGGAATATAACACTGAAGCTTTCTTT	CASSLVMTGEYNTEAFF
TRBV30	TRBD1	TRBJ2-1	-	13	TGTGCTGCTGTGGGGACAGGGATCCATGAGCAGTTCTTC	CAAVGTGIHEQFF
TRBV7-6	-	TRBJ2-2	-	14	TGTGCCAGCAGCCCGTTAGGGGTCACCGGGGAGCTGTTTTTT	CASSPLGVTGELFF
TRBV15	-	TRBJ1-1	-	13	TGTGCCACCAGCAGAGACTGGAGGTCCGGAGCTTTCTTT	CATSRDWRSGAFF
TRBV19	-	TRBJ1-1	-	15	TGTGCCAGTAGCAAACAGGGCCGACGGAACACTGAAGCTTTCTTT	CASSKQGRRNTEAFF
TRBV6-1	TRBD2	TRBJ2-5	-	15	TGTGCCAGCAGTTCACGAGCGGGGGGGCGGGAGACCCAGTACTTC	CASSSRAGGRETQYF
TRBV30	TRBD1	TRBJ1-5	-	14	TGTGCCTGGAACTCACAGGGGCGCAATCAGCCCCAGCATTTT	CAWNSQGRNQPQHF
TRBV7-2	-	TRBJ1-4	-	14	TGTGCCAGCAGCTCCTATCCAACTAATGAAAAACTGTTTTTT	CASSSYPTNEKLFF
TRBV29-1	TRBD1	TRBJ2-1	-	13	TGCAGCGTCCCGACAGGGGACTACAATGAGCAGTTCTTC	CSVPTGDYNEQFF
TRBV7-2	-	TRBJ1-1	-	16	TGTGCCAGCAGCTTACCAGGGAGAATGTGGAGCACTGAAGCTTTCTTT	CASSLPGRMWSTEAFF
TRBV7-9	-	TRBJ2-5	few	14	TGTGCCAGCAGCCTAATCTCTGGGACCGAGACCCAGTACTTC	CASSLISGTETQYF
TRBV28	TRBD1	TRBJ1-2	-	12	TGTGCCACCCTTGACAGGGCACGCGGCTACACCTTC	CATLDRARGYTF
TRBV4-1	-	TRBJ2-1	-	17	TGCGCCACCAGCCCCCCGGGGGCCTTCTTATCCTACAATGAGCAGTTCTTC	CATSPPGAFLSYNEQFF
TRBV6-5	-	TRBJ1-2	-	13	TGTGCCAGCCGCCTAGGGGACTACTATGGCTACACCTTC	CASRLGDYYGYTF
TRBV5-1	-	TRBJ2-5	-	13	TGCGCCAGCAGCTTGCCGATAGGGGAGACCCAGTACTTC	CASSLPIGETQYF
TRBV28	-	TRBJ1-1	-	11	TGTGCCACCCAGGGAGAAACTGAAGCTTTCTTT	CATQGETEAFF
TRBV30	-	TRBJ1-2	-	12	TGTGCCTGGAGTGTAACCGGCGATGGCTACACCTTC	CAWSVTGDGYTF
TRBV14	TRBD1	TRBJ2-1	-	15	TGTGCCAGCAGCCACTGGAGACAGGGATCGAATGAGCAGTTCTTC	CASSHWRQGSNEQFF
TRBV5-8	-	TRBJ1-1	-	13	TGTGCCAGCAGCTTGTGGACGAATTATGAAGCTTTCTTT	CASSLWTNYEAFF
TRBV28	-	TRBJ1-2	-	14	TGTGCCAGCAGTTTGGGCGAGGGGATCTATGGCTACACCTTC	CASSLGEGIYGYTF
TRBV18	TRBD1	TRBJ1-2	once	14	TGTGCCAGCTCACCACCGGGACAGATCTATGGCTACACCTTC	CASSPPGQIYGYTF
TRBV11-2	TRBD2	TRBJ2-3	-	14	TGTGCCAGCAGTCAGGGACTAGGCACAGATACGCAGTATTTT	CASSQGLGTDTQYF
TRBV4-1	TRBD2	TRBJ2-6	-	16	TGCGCCAGCAGCCAACCTAGCGGGTTAAGGGCCAACGTCCTGACTTTC	CASSQPSGLRANVLTF
TRBV3-1/TRBV3-2	TRBD2	TRBJ2-1	-	17	TGTGCCAGCAGCCCGAATCGTACTAGCGGGGGGGCCAGTGAGCAGTTCTTC	CASSPNRTSGGASEQFF
TRBV27	TRBD1	TRBJ2-7	once	13	TGTGCCAGCAGTTTAGGGACAGCCTACGAGCAGTACTTC	CASSLGTAYEQYF
TRBV28	-	TRBJ1-5	-	15	TGTGCCAGCATCCCGGGTGGGCAGAGCAATCAGCCCCAGCATTTT	CASIPGGQSNQPQHF
TRBV28	-	TRBJ1-1	-	15	TGTGCCAGCAGTTCTTATTGGGGAACAAACACTGAAGCTTTCTTT	CASSSYWGTNTEAFF
TRBV18	TRBD1	TRBJ2-7	-	17	TGTGCCAGCTCATCAACCCCCGCGGACAGGGGTCGGTACGAGCAGTACTTC	CASSSTPADRGRYEQYF
TRBV12-5	-	TRBJ1-1	-	11	TGTGCTAGTGGCCTCGACAGTGAAGCTTTCTTT	CASGLDSEAFF
TRBV5-4	TRBD2	TRBJ2-1	-	16	TGTGCCAGCAGCTTAGGTAGCGGGGGGGCATGGAATGAGCAGTTCTTC	CASSLGSGGAWNEQFF
TRBV6-2/TRBV6-3	-	TRBJ1-5	-	15	TGTGCCAGCAGTTACGGCGGCGCCGGGGGGCAGCCCCAGCATTTT	CASSYGGAGGQPQHF
TRBV11-2	-	TRBJ1-4	-	17	TGTGCCAGCAGCCCGGGGGAGAGTCGGCTTGGGGGTGAAAAACTGTTTTTT	CASSPGESRLGGEKLFF
TRBV6-6	TRBD1	TRBJ1-1	-	15	TGTGCCACCTCCGCCGGACAGGGGAGGAACACTGAAGCTTTCTTT	CATSAGQGRNTEAFF
TRBV7-9	-	TRBJ2-2	few	12	TGTGCCAGCAGCTTAGGAGGCTCGGAGCTGTTTTTT	CASSLGGSELFF
TRBV7-2	-	TRBJ2-5	once	11	TGTGCCGCCGGGGGAAGAGAGACCCAGTACTTC	CAAGGRETQYF
TRBV4-1	-	TRBJ1-4	-	13	TGCGCCAGCAGCCAGACCGCACGTGAAAAACTGTTTTTT	CASSQTAREKLFF
TRBV6-5	TRBD1	TRBJ1-1	-	13	TGTGCCAGCAGGGATCGACAGGGCGCTGAAGCTTTCTTT	CASRDRQGAEAFF
TRBV7-2	-	TRBJ2-1	-	16	TGTGCCAGCAGCTCCTGGGGGTCGGGGTACCACAATGAGCAGTTCTTC	CASSSWGSGYHNEQFF
TRBV12-3/TRBV12-4	-	TRBJ1-1	few	13	TGTGCCAGCAGTTTTGCTGAGAACACTGAAGCTTTCTTT	CASSFAENTEAFF
TRBV30	TRBD1	TRBJ2-7	-	13	TGTGCCTGTCCGGGACAGGGGGTCTACGAGCAGTACTTC	CACPGQGVYEQYF
TRBV2	TRBD2	TRBJ2-5	-	15	TGTGCCAGCAGTGATAGTGCGGGGGGGCGGGAGACCCAGTACTTC	CASSDSAGGRETQYF
TRBV6-6	-	TRBJ2-2	-	19	TGTGCCAGCAGTCCAACGGACACTAGCCTGCCGGGGAGCACCGGGGAGCTGTTTTTT	CASSPTDTSLPGSTGELFF
TRBV28	-	TRBJ1-1	-	12	TGTGCCAGCAGTTTTCGGGACACTGAAGCTTTCTTT	CASSFRDTEAFF
TRBV24-1	-	TRBJ1-4	-	15	TGTGCCACCAGTGATCACCGGGGGGATAATGAAAAACTGTTTTTT	CATSDHRGDNEKLFF
TRBV5-4	TRBD1	TRBJ2-3	-	14	TGTGCCAGCAGCTTGGCTCAGGGGGCAGATACGCAGTATTTT	CASSLAQGADTQYF
TRBV4-3	-	TRBJ2-3	-	14	TGCGCCAGCAGCCGGACTGGGTTGGGAGATACGCAGTATTTT	CASSRTGLGDTQYF
TRBV7-9	TRBD1	TRBJ1-2	-	16	TGTGCCAGCAGCTTAGGATTAGGGGGCTCTAACTATGGCTACACCTTC	CASSLGLGGSNYGYTF